These 31 T cell receptor beta chains originate from one sample sequenced in a study of blood T cells in healthy people across ages. A second PCR, run for roughly 7 to 11 cycles, used a sample-barcoded 5' primer plus a J-beta primer mix. TCRdb reprocessed the 5' RACE reads via MiXCR and lists one record per CDR3 protein. The sample shows 550,000 to 750,000 distinct CDR3 sequences, under 25% of them seen only once. Material for sequencing was blood. The receptors shown here come from a man aged 70 or older in good health.

This rearrangement joins TRBV4-1 to TRBJ2-1; TRBD2 agrees at 9 bases. This CDR3 spans 17 amino acids. V shed 0 bases, J shed 3 bases, and the junction held 6 bases outside the gene matches. Germline CDR1 and CDR2: MGHRA and YSYEKL. The CDR3 region is CASSQEWGTSSYNEQFF. The CDR3 DNA sequence: TGCGCCAGCAGCCAAGAGTGGGGGACTAGCAGCTACAATGAGCAGTTCTTC.

The chain recombines TRBV9 with TRBJ2-5; D unclear. The J call is uncertain, as TRBJ2-1 better fits the DNA end. CDR3 size: 15 residues. CDR1 is SGDLS, CDR2 YYNGEE, per germline. The CDR3 DNA sequence: TGTGCCAGCGCCCACCCGATGGAGAACTACAATGAGCAGTTCTTC. This sequence encodes CASAHPMENYNEQFF.

This clonotype was counted only a few times. The chain combines TRBV15 with TRBJ2-5; possible D gene TRBD2, 5 bases. CDR1 and CDR2 (germline): LNHNV, YYDKDF (reference sequence). The CDR3 extends over 12 amino acids. V gave up 5 bases and J gave up 2 bases, with 6 bases separating them. Here the CDR3 DNA reads TGTGCCACCAGCGGGAGTCAAGAGACCCAGTACTTC. This codes for CATSGSQETQYF.

This clonotype has ten or more counts. The chain recombines TRBV7-2 with TRBJ2-5; 7 bases fit TRBD2. The end of the DNA is better explained by TRBJ2-1, so the J call may be wrong. There are 16 residues in the CDR3. Per germline, CDR1 SGHTA and CDR2 FQGNSA. CDR3 coding DNA: TGTGCCAGCAGCTTATCACGACTAGCAGCCTCGGATGAGCAGTTCTTC. As protein: CASSLSRLAASDEQFF.

This clonotype has a handful of counts. The CDR3 loop reads CAISESGVGDNPYF. The CDR3 DNA reads TGTGCCATCAGTGAGTCGGGCGTGGGAGACAACCCGTACTTC. The V gene is TRBV10-3, the J gene TRBJ2-7; the D gene is possibly TRBD2 (5 bases). Trimming removed 0 bases from V and 12 bases from J, with 18 bases in between. CDR3 size: 14 residues. Germline loops: CDR1 ENHRY, CDR2 SYGVKD.

Comment on this clonotype: At one end the junction does not follow the germline gene, possibly because of a read error. DNA of the CDR3: TGTGCCTGCAGCTTATCAGGTTGGGGTAGTGAAAAACTGGTTTTT. Translating it yields CACSLSGWGSEKLVF. The chain has TRBV7-6 and TRBJ1-4; D is ambiguous. The germline V gene has CDR1 SGHVS and CDR2 FNYEAQ. The length of the CDR3 is 15 residues.

The rearrangement links TRBV12-3 or TRBV12-4 to TRBJ1-2; the D is unclear. V was clipped by 1 base and J by 4 bases, with 10 bases between them. The CDR3 covers 14 residues. CDR3 nucleotides: TGTGCCAGCAGTTTAGTGGTGGGAGGCTATGGCTACACCTTC. As protein: CASSLVVGGYGYTF.

The chain uses TRBV28 and TRBJ2-1, with D unclear. The J call may be mistaken, given a closer DNA end match to TRBJ2-5. Germline CDR1 is MDHEN and CDR2 is SYDVKM. This CDR3 is built from 14 residues. The CDR3 DNA reads TGTGCCAGCAGTCGCATTGGGCGTGGGGAGACCCAGTACTTC. This codes for CASSRIGRGETQYF.

The chain has TRBV20-1 and TRBJ2-2; no clear D. The germline V gene has CDR1 DFQATT and CDR2 SNEGSKA (reference sequence). The CDR3 consists of 14 residues. The ends were cut back, 2 bases at V and 1 base at J, with 8 bases in the middle. The CDR3 DNA follows: TGCAGTGCTAGAAAATTTTTGAACACCGGGGAGCTGTTTTTT. Protein: CSARKFLNTGELFF.

This clonotype was counted a few times. The rearrangement links TRBV12-3 or TRBV12-4 to TRBJ2-1; no firm D call. The V and J ends lost 10 bases and 2 bases respectively, with 12 bases between them. The CDR3 has 13 residues. The CDR3 nucleotides are TGTGCCACTCAGTCGGCAACCTACAATGAGCAGTTCTTC. Amino acid sequence: CATQSATYNEQFF.

The chain employs TRBV7-9 and TRBJ1-4; the match to TRBD1 covers 9 bases. The germline gives CDR1 SEHNR, CDR2 FQNEAQ (reference sequence). CDR3 length: 16 amino acids. V trimming: 3 bases; J trimming: 5 bases; junction bases outside the gene matches: 7. The DNA for the CDR3 is TGTGCCAGCAGCTTGAATGCCGGGACAGGGAATGAAAAACTGTTTTTT. Translated, it gives CASSLNAGTGNEKLFF.

The CDR3 sequence: CASRGDYQTQYF. The CDR3 nucleotides are TGTGCCAGCAGGGGGGACTACCAGACCCAGTACTTC. The chain is built from TRBV6-1 and TRBJ2-5, with 7 bases lining up with TRBD2. Germline V gene sequence: CDR1 MNHNS, CDR2 SASEGT. The junction had 4 bases not matched to a gene; V was cut back by 6 bases and J by 6 bases. The CDR3 covers 12 residues.

This clonotype was recorded many times. The chain carries TRBV20-1 and TRBJ2-1; 8 bases agree with TRBD2. The CDR3 runs to 16 residues. The germline gives CDR1 DFQATT, CDR2 SNEGSKA (reference sequence). V trimming: 0 bases; J trimming: 8 bases; junction bases outside the gene matches: 12. CDR3 residues: CSARDPRGSGIDEQFF. The DNA of the CDR3 is TGCAGTGCTAGAGACCCCCGAGGTAGCGGGATTGATGAGCAGTTCTTC.

The sample holds many counts of this clonotype. The CDR3 region has the DNA TGTGCCAGCAGCTCATACCGGGAAGAAGAGACCCAGTACTTC. It codes for CASSSYREEETQYF. The genes are TRBV7-9 and TRBJ2-5; D is possibly TRBD2 (5 bases). Trimming left V 4 bases short and J 3 bases short, with 12 bases between. This CDR3 region has 14 residues. In germline, CDR1 is SEHNR, CDR2 FQNEAQ (reference sequence).

This clonotype appeared a few times. The chain joins TRBV15 to TRBJ2-1; D may be TRBD1 or TRBD2 (6 bases each). The V gene lost 4 bases and the J gene lost 6 bases, with 16 bases spanning the gap. The CDR3 totals 15 residues. Germline V lookup: CDR1 LNHNV, CDR2 YYDKDF (reference sequence). The CDR3 DNA sequence: TGTGCCACCAGCATTTCCGGGGGCTATGGCAATGAGCAGTTCTTC. Residues: CATSISGGYGNEQFF.

This clonotype was observed many times. The CDR3 DNA reads as TGTGCCATCAGTGAGCCGGATAATTTCAGGACAGAAACGGGGGAGACCCAGTACTTC. Residues: CAISEPDNFRTETGETQYF. The chain combines TRBV10-3 with TRBJ2-5; D perhaps matches TRBD1 (6 bases). This CDR3 spans 19 amino acids. The germline V and J ends were trimmed by 2 bases and 5 bases, with 27 bases remaining between them. CDR1 and CDR2 (germline): ENHRY, SYGVKD.

V is TRBV5-6 and J is TRBJ2-2; D gene uncertain. The germline V and J ends were trimmed by 4 bases and 6 bases, with 13 bases remaining between them. This CDR3 has 14 residues. Germline CDR1 and CDR2: SGHDT and YYEEEE. CDR3 region: CASSLQNLAGELFF. The DNA for the CDR3 is TGTGCCAGCAGCCTACAGAATTTGGCCGGGGAGCTGTTTTTT.

The J gene is TRBJ2-1, the V gene TRBV14; the match to TRBD1 covers 7 bases. The CDR3 contains 15 residues. Germline values: CDR1 SGHDN, CDR2 FVKESK. V lost 4 bases and J lost 9; bases outside the gene matches: 12. CDR3 protein: CASSRRQGDGGEQFF. The CDR3 region has the DNA TGTGCCAGCAGCCGCCGACAGGGTGACGGCGGTGAGCAGTTCTTC.

This clonotype was observed at least ten times. The V call is TRBV10-2, the J call TRBJ2-3, with D unresolved. CDR3 length: 14 residues. Germline CDR1 WSHSY, CDR2 SAAADI. Trimming took 4 bases from V and 5 from J, leaving 13 bases between them. The CDR3 DNA reads TGCGCCAGCAGTGGGCTAGAGGTACGAGATACGCAGTATTTT. Amino acids: CASSGLEVRDTQYF.

This clonotype was observed a handful of times. This chain joins TRBV6-1 and TRBJ2-4, with a possible D match to TRBD1 (6 bases). The CDR3 has 14 amino acids. The germline V gene encodes CDR1 MNHNS and CDR2 SASEGT. Trimming removed 4 bases from V and 7 bases from J, with 14 bases in between. CDR3 DNA sequence: TGTGCCAGCAGTGCGGGACCTACAGGGAACATTCAGTACTTC. Protein sequence: CASSAGPTGNIQYF.

As DNA, the CDR3 is TGTGCCAGCAGCGTAGGAGGGACAGGGCGCACCGGGGAGCTGTTTTTT. Translated: CASSVGGTGRTGELFF. The V gene is TRBV9, the J gene TRBJ2-2; 9 nucleotides agree with TRBD1. This CDR3 has 16 amino acids. J was trimmed by 4 bases and V by 0 bases; bases with no gene match: 4. Germline V lookup: CDR1 SGDLS, CDR2 YYNGEE.

The table lists this clonotype with a few counts. The chain recombines TRBV20-1 with TRBJ1-1; D gene unclear. CDR1 is DFQATT, CDR2 SNEGSKA, per germline (reference sequence). CDR3 length: 15 residues. V lost 3 bases to trimming and J lost 0 bases, with 14 bases between them. CDR3 residues: CSASPAVVMNTEAFF. The DNA for the CDR3 is TGCAGTGCTAGTCCGGCCGTCGTAATGAACACTGAAGCTTTCTTT.

The genes are TRBV6-1 and TRBJ1-5; possibly TRBD1 for D (6 bases). Between the trimmed V and J ends, which lost 8 bases and 11 bases, there was a span of 22 bases. This CDR3 has 14 amino acids. Germline-derived CDR1 and CDR2 are MNHNS and SASEGT. The CDR3 protein is CASGLAGGISSQHF. For the CDR3, the DNA is TGTGCCAGCGGTCTCGCTGGGGGCATATCTTCCCAGCATTTT.

The CDR3 DNA sequence: TGTGCCAGCAGTGACAGGGGGGCGGCTAATGAAAAACTGTTTTTT. Its translation: CASSDRGAANEKLFF. The chain carries TRBV2 and TRBJ1-4; the match to TRBD1 covers 7 bases. Germline trimming cut 3 bases from V and 3 bases from J; bases unmatched to any gene: 4. Germline V lookup: CDR1 SNHLY, CDR2 FYNNEI. There are 15 residues in the CDR3. Full variable domain (missing parts from reference TRBV2 and TRBJ1-4): EPEVTQTPSHQVTQMGQEVILRCVPISNHLYFYWYRQILGQKVEFLVSFYNNEISEKSEIFDDQFSVERPDGSNFTLKIRSTKLEDSAMYFCASSDRGAANEKLFFGSGTQLSVL.

This clonotype has just a few counts. The chain links TRBV29-1 to TRBJ2-1, with unresolved D. V was cut by 1 base and J by 9 bases, with 25 bases left in between. This CDR3 has 17 amino acids. Germline V gene sequence: CDR1 SQVTM, CDR2 ANQGSEA. The CDR3 sequence is CSVEGGMLGTLPSEQFF. CDR3 DNA sequence: TGCAGCGTTGAAGGTGGTATGCTTGGAACCCTCCCAAGTGAGCAGTTCTTC.

This clonotype appeared a few times. The rearrangement links TRBV7-2 to TRBJ2-1; TRBD2 matches at 10 bases. Trimming at V came to 1 base and at J to 4 bases, leaving 4 bases not matched to a gene. This CDR3 contains 16 residues. Per the germline V gene, CDR1 is SGHTA and CDR2 is FQGNSA. CDR3 nucleotides: TGTGCCAGCAGCTTAGACACTAGCGGGAAGTACAATGAGCAGTTCTTC. As protein: CASSLDTSGKYNEQFF.

This clonotype was detected a few times. The chain recombines TRBV6-1 with TRBJ2-4; 8 bases line up with TRBD1. The V segment lost 3 bases and the J segment 5 bases; nucleotides outside the gene matches: 3. CDR1 and CDR2 from the germline V gene are MNHNS and SASEGT. The CDR3 covers 14 residues. CDR3 in amino acids: CASSDRGLENIQYF. The CDR3 region has the DNA TGTGCCAGCAGTGACAGGGGGCTCGAAAACATTCAGTACTTC.

About this clonotype: The junction departs from the called germline gene at one end, perhaps through a read error. The chain employs TRBV7-3 and TRBJ2-5; D might be TRBD2 (5 bases). The CDR3 is made up of 15 amino acids. Germline V gives CDR1 SGHTA, CDR2 FQGTGA. The CDR3 DNA is TGTGCCAGCAGCCTGGCGCGAGGGTACCAAGAGACCCACTACTTC. Translated, it gives CASSLARGYQETHYF. Full variable domain (rest looked up from reference TRBV7-3 and TRBJ2-5): GAGVSQTPSNKVTEKGKYVELRCDPISGHTALYWYRQSLGQGPEFLIYFQGTGAADDSGLPNDRFFAVRPEGSVSTLKIQRTERGDSAVYLCASSLARGYQETHYFGPGTRLLVL.

The V call is TRBV29-1, the J call TRBJ2-3, with 11 bases matching TRBD2. J lost 4 bases, V lost 5 bases, and 5 bases had no gene match. The germline gives CDR1 SQVTM, CDR2 ANQGSEA. CDR3 size: 14 residues. The CDR3 region is CSVLLAGGPDTQYF. CDR3 nucleotides: TGCAGCGTTCTCCTAGCGGGAGGTCCAGATACGCAGTATTTT.

This chain connects TRBV28 to TRBJ2-6; TRBD2 matches 8 bases. Losses at the gene ends were 7 bases for V and 0 bases for J; bases not matched to a gene: 5. This CDR3 region has 16 residues. Germline CDR1 is MDHEN and CDR2 is SYDVKM. The chain's CDR3 is CASKTSAYSGANVLTF. The DNA for the CDR3 is TGTGCCAGCAAGACTAGCGCATACTCTGGGGCCAACGTCCTGACTTTC.

There are a few counts of this clonotype. The rearrangement uses TRBV3-1 and TRBJ1-1; unclear D gene. The CDR3 contains 13 residues. Germline-derived CDR1 and CDR2 are LGHDT and YNNKEL (reference sequence). V was cut by 0 bases and J by 11 bases, with 13 bases left in between. CDR3 in DNA: TGTGCCAGCAGCCAAGATCAGGCACAGCAGGCTTTCTTT. Translation gives CASSQDQAQQAFF. The whole variable domain, remainder taken from reference TRBV3-1 and TRBJ1-1, is DTAVSQTPKYLVTQMGNDKSIKCEQNLGHDTMYWYKQDSKKFLKIMFSYNNKELIINETVPNRFSPKSPDKAHLNLHINSLELGDSAVYFCASSQDQAQQAFFGQGTRLTVV.